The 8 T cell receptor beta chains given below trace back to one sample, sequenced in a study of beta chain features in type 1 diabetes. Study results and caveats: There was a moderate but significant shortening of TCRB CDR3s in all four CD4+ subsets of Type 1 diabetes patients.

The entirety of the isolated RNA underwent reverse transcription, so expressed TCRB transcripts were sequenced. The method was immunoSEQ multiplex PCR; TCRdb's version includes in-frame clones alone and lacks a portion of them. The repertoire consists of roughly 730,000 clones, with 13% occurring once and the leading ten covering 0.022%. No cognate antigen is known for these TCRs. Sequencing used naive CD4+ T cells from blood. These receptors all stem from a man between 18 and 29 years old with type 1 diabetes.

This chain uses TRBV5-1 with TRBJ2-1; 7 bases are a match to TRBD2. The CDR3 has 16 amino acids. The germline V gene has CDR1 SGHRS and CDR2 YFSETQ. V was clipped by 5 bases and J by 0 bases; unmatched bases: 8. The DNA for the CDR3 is TGCGCCAGCAGTCAGGCGCGGGGGAGCTCCTACAATGAGCAGTTCTTC. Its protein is CASSQARGSSYNEQFF.

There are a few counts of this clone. The CDR3 bases are TGTGCCAGCAGCGGCCAGGGAGAGACCCAGTACTTC. It is translated as CASSGQGETQYF. This chain connects TRBV7-8 to TRBJ2-5, with TRBD1 as a possible D gene (5 bases). The V end lost 5 bases, the J end lost 4 bases, and 8 bases lay between the germline ends. Germline-derived CDR1 and CDR2 are SGHVS and FQNEAQ. This CDR3 is 12 amino acids long.

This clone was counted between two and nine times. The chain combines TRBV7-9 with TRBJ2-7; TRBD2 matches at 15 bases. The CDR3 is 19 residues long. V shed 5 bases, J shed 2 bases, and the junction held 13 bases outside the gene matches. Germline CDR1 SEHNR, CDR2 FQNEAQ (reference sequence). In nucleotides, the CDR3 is TGTGCCAGCAGCCTCTCTCCGGGGACTAGCGGGGGGCCGCCCTACGAGCAGTACTTC. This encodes CASSLSPGTSGGPPYEQYF.

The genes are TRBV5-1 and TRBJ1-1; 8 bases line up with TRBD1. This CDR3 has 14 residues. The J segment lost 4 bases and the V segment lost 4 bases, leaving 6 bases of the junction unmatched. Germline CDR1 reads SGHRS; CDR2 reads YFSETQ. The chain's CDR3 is CASSPQGESTEAFF. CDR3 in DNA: TGCGCCAGCAGCCCACAGGGGGAGAGCACTGAAGCTTTCTTT.

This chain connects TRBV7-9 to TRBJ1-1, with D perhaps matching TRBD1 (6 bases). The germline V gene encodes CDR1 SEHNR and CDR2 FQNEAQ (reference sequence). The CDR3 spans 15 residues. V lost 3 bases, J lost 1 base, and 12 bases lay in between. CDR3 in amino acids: CASSFRTAQNTEAFF. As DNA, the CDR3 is TGTGCCAGCAGCTTCAGGACAGCGCAGAACACTGAAGCTTTCTTT.

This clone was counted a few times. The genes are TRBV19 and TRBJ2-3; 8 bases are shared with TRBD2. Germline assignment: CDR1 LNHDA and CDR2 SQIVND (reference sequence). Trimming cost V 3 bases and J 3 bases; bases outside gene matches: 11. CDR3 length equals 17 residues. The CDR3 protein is CASSMDRSGAQTDTQYF. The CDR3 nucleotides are TGTGCCAGTAGTATGGATCGTAGCGGGGCTCAAACAGATACGCAGTATTTT. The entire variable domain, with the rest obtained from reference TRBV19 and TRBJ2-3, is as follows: DGGITQSPKYLFRKEGQNVTLSCEQNLNHDAMYWYRQDPGQGLRLIYYSQIVNDFQKGDIAEGYSVSREKKESFPLTVTSAQKNPTAFYLCASSMDRSGAQTDTQYFGPGTRLTVL.

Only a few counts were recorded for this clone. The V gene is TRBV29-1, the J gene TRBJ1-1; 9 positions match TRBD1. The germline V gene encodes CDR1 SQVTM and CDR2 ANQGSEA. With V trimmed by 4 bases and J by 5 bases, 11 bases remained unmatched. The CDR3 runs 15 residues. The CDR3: CSVVGTGLPGTEAFF. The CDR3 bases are TGCAGCGTTGTCGGGACAGGGCTTCCTGGGACTGAAGCTTTCTTT.

CDR3 residues: CASSPGPGMTGGYTF. CDR3 in DNA: TGTGCCAGCAGCCCGGGACCCGGGATGACCGGGGGCTACACCTTC. The chain is built from TRBV13 and TRBJ1-2, with TRBD1 as a possible D gene (5 bases). Trimming removed 5 bases from V and 8 bases from J, with 21 bases in between. The CDR3 sequence is 15 residues long. Germline CDR1 reads PRHDT; CDR2 reads FYEKMQ (reference sequence).